The entry below describes one T cell receptor beta chain. Its antigen is still unknown. This entry is derived from a study of T cell responses to AZD1222 COVID-19 vaccine. Trimming at V came to 8 bases and at J to 2 bases, leaving 10 bases not matched to a gene. Germline CDR1 and CDR2: LNHDA and SQIVND (reference sequence). There are 15 residues in the CDR3. Findings and limits, study-wide: Only a handful of AZD1222 recipients were seropositive at baseline. Elevations in Spike-specific TCR breadth and depth followed administration of two AZD1222 doses. A mostly white British donor set with more females was recruited, and clonal diversity was possibly underestimated. In all cases, repertoires were sampled only after the peak T cell response.

Assay used: immunoSEQ multiplex PCR; TCRdb lists only in-frame clones, some missing. The sample lists about 120,000 clones, roughly 87% occurring once. V is TRBV19 and J is TRBJ1-1, with TRBD1 matching 8 bases. The sequenced sample was peripheral blood, obtained 28 days after the second AZD1222 dose. This clonotype was obtained from an adult who received the AZD1222 COVID-19 vaccine. This chain's CDR3 is CASSRGPFVNTEAFF. Written as DNA, the CDR3 is TGTGCCAGTTCCAGGGGGCCCTTCGTAAACACTGAAGCTTTCTTT.